The present T cell receptor (beta chain) was sequenced within a study of technical replicates of blood from a few donors. The V gene's germline CDR1 is SGHRS and CDR2 YFSETQ. The CDR3 extends over 14 amino acids. Trimming stripped 1 base from V and 2 bases from J, with 8 bases between. Some clones are missing from TCRdb's copy, which holds only in-frame ones; the method was immunoSEQ multiplex PCR. Of about 83,000 clones detected, about 94% appear once; the ten largest clones hold about 0.25%. Source material: T cells isolated from PBMCs. This chain connects TRBV5-1 to TRBJ2-3; D possibly corresponds to TRBD2 (5 bases). The sequence derives from a human donor in good health. CDR3 amino acids: CASSLQRHTDTQYF. CDR3 nucleotides: TGCGCCAGCAGCTTGCAGCGGCACACAGATACGCAGTATTTT.